This paragraph reports one T cell receptor beta chain. Its target is not known. The CDR3 is 14 residues long. V lost 1 base to trimming and J lost 3 bases, with 10 bases between them. The V gene's germline CDR1 is LGHDT and CDR2 YNNKEL (reference sequence). The data originate from a study of T-cell reconstitution after alpha-beta-depleted transplantation in children. Study-level results: From surviving recipient T cells and thymic progenitors came the high day-60 TCRbeta diversity observed in some patients.

Unique molecular identifiers were incorporated when the TCRbeta library was constructed. Using its own MiXCR run on the PCR reads, TCRdb lists one record per CDR3 protein. Of 250,000 to 350,000 distinct CDR3 sequences detected, around 25% appear once; the ten largest clones hold approximately 11%. The sample here was PBMCs, mostly from graft donor cells, taken 180 days after TCRalphabeta/CD19-depleted stem cell transplant. This TCR derives from a male patient between 10 and 17 years old who had a stem cell transplant for acute lymphoblastic leukemia, so the T cells may come from the graft donor. The chain is built from TRBV3-1 and TRBJ2-7; D is uncertain. CDR3 loop: CASSQGSGIYEQYF. In DNA form, the CDR3 reads TGTGCCAGCAGCCAAGGGTCCGGCATCTACGAGCAGTACTTC.